These 2 T cell receptor beta chains were sequenced from one sample in a study of T-cell memory formation after mild COVID-19. TCRdb re-called the 5' RACE reads through MiXCR, storing one row per CDR3 protein. Here the sample spans about 270,000 distinct CDR3 sequences, over 15% being singletons. The sample was PBMCs or a T cell subset sorted from them (not recorded which). Source of these receptors: a man aged 18 to 30 who had mild COVID-19 (a few samples of this study predate the infection). Cell type and time point are not known.

The chain combines TRBV20-1 with TRBJ1-1; 7 bases fit TRBD1. The CDR3 loop spans 13 amino acids. J lost 6 bases, V lost 2 bases, and 6 bases had no gene match. Germline V gene lookup returns CDR1 DFQATT and CDR2 SNEGSKA (reference sequence). CDR3 coding DNA: TGCAGTGCTAGACCCAGGGGGACCCCTGAAGCTTTCTTT. It yields the protein CSARPRGTPEAFF.

This chain connects TRBV4-2 to TRBJ2-7, with 7 positions matching TRBD1. Germline CDR1 reads LGHNA; CDR2 reads YNFKEQ. The CDR3 extends over 13 amino acids. The junction had 6 bases not matched to a gene; V was cut back by 4 bases and J by 6 bases. In DNA form, the CDR3 reads TGTGCCAGCAGCCCTCTAGGGGGCGGCGAGCAGTACTTC. Amino acid sequence: CASSPLGGGEQYF.